Listed below are T cell receptor beta chains from one sample, sequenced in a study of blood T cell repertoires in COVID-19. Measured with immunoSEQ multiplex PCR; TCRdb has only the in-frame clones, and not every one. This sample has over 300,000 clones, with 88% found just once. Sequenced: PBMCs or T cells enriched from blood (not recorded which). The source is a woman in her twenties or thirties with acute COVID-19. Both conserved end residues are part of each CDR3. D genes are given only for firm matches. The size entry is marked missing in some rows and otherwise reads once, few, many or a size class.

d_call clone_size j_call v_call cdr3_nt cdr3_aa
. . TRBJ2-2 TRBV11-2 TGTGCCAGCAGCTTAGAAGGGGTGGGAAAGACCGGGGAGCTGTTTTTT CASSLEGVGKTGELFF
. . TRBJ1-5 TRBV19 TGTGCCAGTAGTATAGCAAACCACAGGGTTCAGGGGCAGCCCCAGCATTTT CASSIANHRVQGQPQHF
TRBD1 . TRBJ1-1 TRBV15 TGTGCCACCAGCAGAGGACAGGGGGCCCCCGTAATCAAGAACACTGAAGCTTTCTTT CATSRGQGAPVIKNTEAFF
TRBD1 . TRBJ1-5 TRBV19 TGTGCCAGTAGAAAGGACAGGGTCGATCAGCCCCAGCATTTT CASRKDRVDQPQHF
. . TRBJ1-2 TRBV29-1 TGCAGCGCGCGAAGGGTTGGAGGGTCTAACTATGGCTACACCTTC CSARRVGGSNYGYTF
. . TRBJ1-2 TRBV12-3/TRBV12-4 TGTGCCAGCAGTCCTCGACAGAGCTATGGCTACACCTTC CASSPRQSYGYTF
TRBD1 . TRBJ2-7 TRBV7-6 TGTGCCAGCAGCCCGAGGGGGACAGTTTCCTACGAGCAGTACTTC CASSPRGTVSYEQYF
. few TRBJ1-2 TRBV2 TGTGCCAGCAGTGAGGGGGGACCCAATGGCTACACCTTC CASSEGGPNGYTF
. . TRBJ2-1 TRBV7-3 TGTGCCAGCAGCCGGGGGGCGGATTCCTACAATGAGCAGTTCTTC CASSRGADSYNEQFF
TRBD1 . TRBJ1-4 TRBV11-3 TGTGCCAGCAGTGACTCCGGGACAGGGGGCACAAGTAATGAAAAACTGTTTTTT CASSDSGTGGTSNEKLFF
. once TRBJ2-3 TRBV27 TGTGCCAGCAGCACAGAAAGCACAGATACGCAGTATTTT CASSTESTDTQYF